This T cell receptor (beta chain) was identified in a study of T cells after yellow fever vaccination. Study at large: SMART-Seq v4 Ultra Low Input prepared libraries from low-cell fractions. General study results and limits: Compared with primary, the secondary response was weaker and peaked at day 5, not 15. Reappearing after the booster were most of the clones from primary vaccination (roughly 96% CD4, roughly 86% CD8).

By 5'RACE template switching, TCR cDNA was produced, with a universal primer site and UMIs added in the process. TCRdb reprocessed the 5' RACE reads with MiXCR, giving one entry per CDR3 protein. Of 550,000 or so distinct CDR3 sequences in the sample, 15% to 20% were seen once. As for this clonotype: Antigen specificity is unknown.

CDR1 is SNHLY and CDR2 is FYNNEI in the germline V gene. The CDR3 covers 14 residues. The ends were cut back, 2 bases at V and 7 bases at J, with 12 bases in the middle. The rearrangement joins TRBV2 to TRBJ1-5; no firm D call. The sequences come from PBMCs, collected 15 days after the yellow fever booster vaccination. The TCR was taken from a man aged 25 to 45 who received the YFV17D yellow fever vaccine. CDR3 region: CASSESTDTQPQHF. The CDR3 DNA is TGTGCCAGCAGTGAAAGTACAGATACCCAGCCCCAGCATTTT.